The 10 T cell receptor beta chains listed next were all sequenced from one sample in a study of T cells in Graves' hyperthyroidism and ophthalmopathy. Template material for amplifying TCR beta CDR3 regions consisted of RNA transcripts. HTBI primers drove first-round RT-PCR of the TCR CDR3. MiXCR, run by TCRdb on the multiplex PCR reads, gives a single entry per CDR3 protein. Found here are approximately 400,000 distinct CDR3 sequences, approximately 18% of them singletons; the top ten hold less than 45%. Sequencing was performed on blood. The receptors shown here come from a man aged 18 to 30 with Graves' ophthalmopathy.

At least ten counts were recorded for this clonotype. The V call is TRBV27, the J call TRBJ2-5; a possible D gene is TRBD1 (6 bases). CDR1 is MNHEY and CDR2 is SMNVEV in the germline V gene (reference sequence). There are 14 residues in the CDR3. The V gene lost 5 bases and the J gene lost 2 bases, with 12 bases spanning the gap. The CDR3 sequence: CASSPWTAQETQYF. The CDR3 bases are TGTGCCAGCAGTCCGTGGACAGCTCAAGAGACCCAGTACTTC.

The rearrangement joins TRBV7-2 to TRBJ2-7, with 9 positions matching TRBD1. The junction had 7 bases not matched to a gene; V was cut back by 8 bases and J by 5 bases. Germline V gene data show CDR1 as SGHTA and CDR2 as FQGNSA. The CDR3 extends over 13 amino acids. Here the CDR3 reads CASQLRTGDEQYF. For the CDR3, the DNA is TGTGCCAGCCAACTGAGGACAGGGGACGAGCAGTACTTC.

This clonotype was recorded many times. V and J are TRBV27 and TRBJ1-2, with 9 bases lining up with TRBD1. The V segment lost 2 bases and the J segment 8 bases; nucleotides outside the gene matches: 6. This CDR3 is 14 amino acids long. CDR1 is MNHEY and CDR2 is SMNVEV in the germline V gene (reference sequence). CDR3 region: CASSLTQGARGYTF. In nucleotides, the CDR3 is TGTGCCAGCAGTTTAACACAGGGGGCGCGAGGCTACACCTTC.

The V gene is TRBV7-4, the J gene TRBJ1-2; TRBD1 matches 10 bases. Germline CDR1 is SGHVT and CDR2 is SQSDAQ. The length of the CDR3 is 19 residues. Trimming at V came to 4 bases and at J to 8 bases, leaving 22 bases not matched to a gene. The chain's CDR3 is CASSWPRGQGWTCGWGYTF. The CDR3 DNA is TGTGCCAGCAGCTGGCCACGGGGACAGGGGTGGACATGCGGTTGGGGCTACACCTTC. Variable domain in full (rest from reference TRBV7-4 and TRBJ1-2): GAGVSQSPRYKVAKRGRDVALRCDSISGHVTLYWYRQTLGQGSEVLTYSQSDAQRDKSGRPSGRFSAERPERSVSTLKIQRTEQGDSAVYLCASSWPRGQGWTCGWGYTFGSGTRLTVV.

Many counts were recorded for this clonotype. This rearrangement joins TRBV5-6 to TRBJ1-2; D gene ambiguous. The CDR3 sequence is 12 residues long. From germline, CDR1 is SGHDT and CDR2 YYEEEE. The ends were cut back, 4 bases at V and 8 bases at J, with 12 bases in the middle. The CDR3 DNA is TGTGCCAGCAGCCGTCCTAGCCACGGCTACACCTTC. Translating it yields CASSRPSHGYTF.

This clonotype has only a few counts. This chain joins TRBV7-9 and TRBJ1-5, with D hard to call. This CDR3 comprises 13 residues. Between the trimmed V and J ends, which lost 4 bases and 7 bases, there was a span of 11 bases. Germline assignment: CDR1 SEHNR and CDR2 FQNEAQ (reference sequence). Here the CDR3 reads CASSSRAEQPQHF. In nucleotides, the CDR3 is TGTGCCAGCAGCTCCCGGGCTGAACAGCCCCAGCATTTT. The whole variable domain, remainder taken from reference TRBV7-9 and TRBJ1-5, is DTGVSQNPRHKITKRGQNVTFRCDPISEHNRLYWYRQTLGQGPEFLTYFQNEAQLEKSRLLSDRFSAERPKGSFSTLEIQRTEQGDSAMYLCASSSRAEQPQHFGDGTRLSIL.

The chain links TRBV6-1 to TRBJ1-6, with D perhaps matching TRBD1 (5 bases). Trimming removed 4 bases at V and 3 bases at J, with 13 bases between. Germline V gene data show CDR1 as MNHNS and CDR2 as SASEGT. CDR3 length: 16 amino acids. As DNA, the CDR3 is TGTGCCAGCAGTGCTCGGTCAGACAGCTATAATTCACCCCTCCACTTT. Translated: CASSARSDSYNSPLHF.

This clonotype was counted ten times or more. The chain links TRBV2 to TRBJ1-5, with 7 bases identical to TRBD1. The CDR3 has 13 amino acids. CDR1 SNHLY and CDR2 FYNNEI come from the germline V gene. The junction had 8 bases not matched to a gene; V was cut back by 7 bases and J by 8 bases. Here the CDR3 reads CASNLQGIEPQHF. DNA of the CDR3: TGTGCCAGCAATCTACAGGGGATTGAGCCCCAGCATTTT.

This clonotype was observed at least ten times. J is TRBJ2-7 and V is TRBV7-8; D is unresolved. V dropped 5 bases and J dropped 2 bases, with 10 bases sitting between them. Germline V gene data show CDR1 as SGHVS and CDR2 as FQNEAQ. The CDR3 extends over 13 amino acids. The CDR3 region has the DNA TGTGCCAGCAGCAGCCAGGCCCCCTACGAGCAGTACTTC. The encoded protein is CASSSQAPYEQYF.

The genes are TRBV3-1 and TRBJ2-1; TRBD2 is a possible D gene (6 bases). The CDR3 has 16 residues. CDR1 is LGHDT, CDR2 YNNKEL, per germline (reference sequence). V was trimmed by 2 bases and J by 0 bases, leaving 11 bases between them. Written as DNA, the CDR3 is TGTGCCAGCAGCCAAACTGAAGCGGGCTCCTACAATGAGCAGTTCTTC. Its protein product is CASSQTEAGSYNEQFF.